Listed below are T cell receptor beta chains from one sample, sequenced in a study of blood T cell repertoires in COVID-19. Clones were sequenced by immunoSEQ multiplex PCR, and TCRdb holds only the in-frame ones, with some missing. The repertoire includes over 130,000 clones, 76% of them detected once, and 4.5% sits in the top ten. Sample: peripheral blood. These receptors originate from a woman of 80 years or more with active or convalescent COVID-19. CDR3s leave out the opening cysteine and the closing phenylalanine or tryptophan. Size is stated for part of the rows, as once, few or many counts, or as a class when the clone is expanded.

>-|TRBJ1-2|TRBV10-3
AISPDRNYGYT
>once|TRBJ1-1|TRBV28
ASSLRNEAF
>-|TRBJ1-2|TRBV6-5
ASSSRQNLNYGYT
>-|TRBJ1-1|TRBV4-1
ASSQETAARNTEAF
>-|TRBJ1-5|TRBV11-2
ASSLYPGGHQPQH
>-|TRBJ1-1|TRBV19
ASSRERTEAF
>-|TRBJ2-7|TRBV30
AWSRDRVIAEQY
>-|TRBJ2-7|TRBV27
ASSFDPGRTYEQY
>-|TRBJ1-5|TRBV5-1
ASSQDRGQPQH
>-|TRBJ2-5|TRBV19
ASSLRTSSQETQY
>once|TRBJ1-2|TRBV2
ASSERSTAYGYT
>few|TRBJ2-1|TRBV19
ASSIQLAGGRNEQF
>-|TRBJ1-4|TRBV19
ASRDPGEKLF
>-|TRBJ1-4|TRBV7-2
ASSLVVGNEKLF
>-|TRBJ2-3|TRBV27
ASSLSSGAGVSTDTQY
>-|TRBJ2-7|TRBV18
ASSPRGLEEQY
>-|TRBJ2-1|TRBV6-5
ASRTTLSSYNEQF
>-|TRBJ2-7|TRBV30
AWSAGDRGREQY
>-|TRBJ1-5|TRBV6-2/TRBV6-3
ASSFAGVSNQPQH
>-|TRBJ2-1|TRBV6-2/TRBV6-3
ASSWGDEQF
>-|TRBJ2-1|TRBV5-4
ASSQGGGRYNEQF
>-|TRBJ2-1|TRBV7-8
ASSFTDRGLWGEQF
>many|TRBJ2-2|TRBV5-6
ASSPGTSGGAGELF
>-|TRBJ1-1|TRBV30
AWSKGGRGREAF
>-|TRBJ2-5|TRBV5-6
ASSQTGGETQY
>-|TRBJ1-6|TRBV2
AVRAIRELNSPLH
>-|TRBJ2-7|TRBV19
ASSIGRGRDYEQY
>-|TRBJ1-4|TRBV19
ASGEDRGREEKLF
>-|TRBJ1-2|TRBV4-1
ASSQDRGTGGRWEGGYT
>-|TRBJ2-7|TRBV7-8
ASSLAGQIYEQY
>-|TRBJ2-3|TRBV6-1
ASSEAETGFTDTQY
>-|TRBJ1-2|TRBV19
ASSTGGGTNYGYT
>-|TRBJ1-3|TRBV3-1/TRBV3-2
ASSQDRFSGNTIY
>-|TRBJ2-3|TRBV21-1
ASSKTDTGTSGGALTGTQY
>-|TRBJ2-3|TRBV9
ASSVGPSGTDTQY
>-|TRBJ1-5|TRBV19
ATDKGPGQPQH
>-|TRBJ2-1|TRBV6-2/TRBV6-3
ASSTPWDRGQGKQF
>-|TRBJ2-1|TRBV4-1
ASTGQGNNEQF
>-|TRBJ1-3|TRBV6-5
ASSSTGTDSGNTIY
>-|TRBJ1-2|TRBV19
ASNDPGQVDGYT
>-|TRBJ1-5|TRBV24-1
ATSDPRSNQPQH
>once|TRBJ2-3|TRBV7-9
ASRHQRGNTQY
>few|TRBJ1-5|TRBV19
ASSTNPPGSDQPQH
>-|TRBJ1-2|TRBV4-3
ASSHVSGEGYT
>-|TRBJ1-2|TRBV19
ASSTGNNYGYT
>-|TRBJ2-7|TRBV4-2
ASSQDSGSYEQY
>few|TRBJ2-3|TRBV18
ASSPGADTQY
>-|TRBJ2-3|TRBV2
ASTLISGGDTQY
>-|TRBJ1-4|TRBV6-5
ASSYSGGSHEKLF
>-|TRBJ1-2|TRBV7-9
ASTLGKTGKYGYT
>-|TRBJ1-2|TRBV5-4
ASSSWDRGVDYGYT
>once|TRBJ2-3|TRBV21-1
ASSKEGQGQWADTQY
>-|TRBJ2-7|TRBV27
ASSLFPVTIYEQY
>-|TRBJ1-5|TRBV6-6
ASSIGSNNQPQH
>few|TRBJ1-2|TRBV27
ASSPRTGTIYGYT